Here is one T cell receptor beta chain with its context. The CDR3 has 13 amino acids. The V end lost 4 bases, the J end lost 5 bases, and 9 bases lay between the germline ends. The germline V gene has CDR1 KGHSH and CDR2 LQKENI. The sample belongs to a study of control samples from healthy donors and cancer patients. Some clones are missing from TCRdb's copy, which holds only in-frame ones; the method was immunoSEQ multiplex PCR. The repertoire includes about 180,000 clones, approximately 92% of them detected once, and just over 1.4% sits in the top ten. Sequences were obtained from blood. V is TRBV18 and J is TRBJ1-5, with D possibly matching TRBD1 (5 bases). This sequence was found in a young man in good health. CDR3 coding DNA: TGTGCCAGCTCACTATCGACAGATCAGCCCCAGCATTTT. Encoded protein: CASSLSTDQPQHF.